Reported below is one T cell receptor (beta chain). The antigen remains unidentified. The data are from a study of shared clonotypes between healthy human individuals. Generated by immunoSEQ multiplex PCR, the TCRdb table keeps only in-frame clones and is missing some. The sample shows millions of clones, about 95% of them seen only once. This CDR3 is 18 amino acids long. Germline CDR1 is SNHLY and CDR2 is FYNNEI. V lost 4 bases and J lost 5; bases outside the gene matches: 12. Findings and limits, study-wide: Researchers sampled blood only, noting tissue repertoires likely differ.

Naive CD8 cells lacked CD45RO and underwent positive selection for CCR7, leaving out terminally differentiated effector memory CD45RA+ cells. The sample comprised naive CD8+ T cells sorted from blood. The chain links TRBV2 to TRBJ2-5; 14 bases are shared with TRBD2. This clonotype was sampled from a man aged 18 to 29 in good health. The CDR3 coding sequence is TGTGCCAGCAGTGTACCCCGGACTAGCGGGGGGCGGAAGGAGACCCAGTACTTC. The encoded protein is CASSVPRTSGGRKETQYF.